This TCR beta chain was sequenced for a study of cytomegalovirus exposure and HLA in healthy donors. In the study overall: Researchers found that more than 70% of a few hundred genotyped donors fell within the Caucasian-associated ancestry cluster. The study, taken as a whole, reports: Among CMV-associated TCR beta chains, most appeared HLA-restricted in a later analysis. Among the sequence variants, a highly shared cluster was likely an artifact of sequencing. Specificity of a few CMV-associated chains for CMV antigens was verified in vitro.

Germline trimming cut 6 bases from V and 2 bases from J; bases unmatched to any gene: 4. From germline, CDR1 is SGHVS and CDR2 FNYEAQ. This CDR3 region has 13 residues. A word on this clone: Antigen unknown.

The PCR was carried out with 60 Vbeta primers and 13 Jbeta primers. The protocol was immunoSEQ multiplex PCR, while the TCRdb copy is restricted to in-frame clones and leaves out a portion. The sample includes 120,000 to 150,000 clones, approximately 72% seen only once; the top ten take over 5%. This sequence was found in a woman in her sixties or seventies in good health and CMV-seronegative. Material for sequencing was PBMCs. This chain connects TRBV7-6 to TRBJ2-7; 7 nucleotides agree with TRBD2. The CDR3: CASSAGEPYEQYF. The DNA for the CDR3 is TGTGCCAGCAGTGCGGGAGAACCCTACGAGCAGTACTTC.